These T cell receptor beta chains were read from a single sample in a study of blood T cell repertoires in COVID-19. Sequenced by immunoSEQ multiplex PCR; TCRdb stores in-frame clones only, minus some. The top ten hold under 15% of the sample, which has about 74,000 clones, 70% to 85% seen once. Sample: peripheral blood. These receptors all stem from a human donor in a cohort sampled during active COVID-19. CDR3s include the opening cysteine and the closing phenylalanine or tryptophan. D genes are given only for firm matches. The size of a clone is reported for some rows only, either as once, few or many, or as a class for expanded clones.

size: .
V: TRBV27
D: .
J: TRBJ1-6
CDR3: CASSLANEIQGSPLHF
DNA: TGTGCCAGCAGTTTAGCCAACGAAATACAGGGTTCACCCCTCCACTTT

size: .
V: TRBV5-6
D: .
J: TRBJ2-2
CDR3: CASSLGQENTGELFF
DNA: TGTGCCAGCAGCTTGGGACAGGAGAACACCGGGGAGCTGTTTTTT

size: .
V: TRBV12-5
D: TRBD1
J: TRBJ1-2
CDR3: CASGFGMAGRGSYTF
DNA: TGTGCTAGTGGTTTTGGGATGGCGGGCAGGGGGAGCTACACCTTC

size: few
V: TRBV11-2
D: .
J: TRBJ2-7
CDR3: CASSLTDFYEQYF
DNA: TGTGCCAGCAGCTTGACAGATTTCTACGAGCAGTACTTC

size: .
V: TRBV20-1
D: TRBD1
J: TRBJ2-7
CDR3: CSPGQGNEQYF
DNA: TGCAGTCCGGGACAGGGTAACGAGCAGTACTTC

size: .
V: TRBV3-1/TRBV3-2
D: .
J: TRBJ1-6
CDR3: CASSQPQGRGPLHF
DNA: TGTGCCAGCAGCCAACCCCAGGGGCGCGGACCCCTCCACTTT

size: .
V: TRBV15
D: .
J: TRBJ2-5
CDR3: CATSRALPQETQYF
DNA: TGTGCCACCAGCAGAGCACTCCCACAAGAGACCCAGTACTTC

size: .
V: TRBV27
D: .
J: TRBJ2-4
CDR3: CASSRLTGILAKNIQYF
DNA: TGTGCCAGCAGCCGACTTACAGGGATTTTAGCCAAAAACATTCAGTACTTC

size: few
V: TRBV4-1
D: TRBD1
J: TRBJ1-1
CDR3: CASSPSTGQTEAFF
DNA: TGCGCCAGCAGCCCATCGACAGGGCAGACTGAAGCTTTCTTT

size: .
V: TRBV10-1
D: .
J: TRBJ2-2
CDR3: CASSEAGWIGELFF
DNA: TGCGCCAGCAGTGAGGCAGGCTGGATCGGGGAGCTGTTTTTT

size: .
V: TRBV9
D: TRBD1
J: TRBJ2-1
CDR3: CASSFGQGRDEQFF
DNA: TGTGCCAGCAGCTTTGGACAGGGGAGGGATGAGCAGTTCTTC

size: .
V: TRBV5-4
D: .
J: TRBJ1-1
CDR3: CASSSLVGVGAEAFF
DNA: TGTGCCAGCAGCTCTCTAGTAGGGGTAGGCGCTGAAGCTTTCTTT

size: .
V: TRBV5-6
D: .
J: TRBJ2-5
CDR3: CASSSTQGLETQYF
DNA: TGTGCCAGCAGCTCCACCCAGGGTCTCGAGACCCAGTACTTC

size: .
V: TRBV29-1
D: TRBD2
J: TRBJ2-3
CDR3: CSVEGLNSLTDTQYF
DNA: TGCAGCGTTGAGGGACTAAACAGCCTCACAGATACGCAGTATTTT

size: .
V: TRBV11-2
D: .
J: TRBJ1-3
CDR3: CASSPRTVTFSGNTIYF
DNA: TGTGCCAGCAGCCCCCGGACAGTTACCTTCTCTGGAAACACCATATATTTT

size: .
V: TRBV5-1
D: .
J: TRBJ1-2
CDR3: CASSLSRTDVYGYTF
DNA: TGCGCCAGCAGCTTGTCGAGGACAGATGTATATGGCTACACCTTC

size: .
V: TRBV5-1
D: .
J: TRBJ1-4
CDR3: CASSLGTGGDEKLFF
DNA: TGCGCCAGCAGCTTGGGGACCGGGGGGGATGAAAAACTGTTTTTT

size: .
V: TRBV27
D: TRBD1
J: TRBJ2-4
CDR3: CASSLSYRGRGNIQYF
DNA: TGTGCCAGCAGTTTATCCTACAGGGGGCGCGGAAACATTCAGTACTTC

size: .
V: TRBV11-2
D: .
J: TRBJ1-1
CDR3: CASSLGAVNTEAFF
DNA: TGTGCCAGCAGCTTAGGGGCAGTGAACACTGAAGCTTTCTTT

size: once
V: TRBV18
D: TRBD1
J: TRBJ2-5
CDR3: CASSPRTGGEETQYF
DNA: TGTGCCAGCTCGCCTCGGACAGGGGGCGAAGAGACCCAGTACTTC

size: .
V: TRBV9
D: .
J: TRBJ2-7
CDR3: CASSAGESYSYEQYF
DNA: TGTGCCAGCAGCGCGGGTGAGAGCTACTCCTACGAGCAGTACTTC

size: .
V: TRBV6-5
D: TRBD1
J: TRBJ2-3
CDR3: CASSYSGTGADTQYF
DNA: TGTGCCAGCAGTTACTCGGGGACAGGGGCAGATACGCAGTATTTT

size: .
V: TRBV24-1
D: TRBD1
J: TRBJ1-4
CDR3: CATSDSGQGYEKLFF
DNA: TGTGCCACCAGTGATTCGGGACAGGGTTACGAAAAACTGTTTTTT

size: .
V: TRBV11-1
D: .
J: TRBJ2-1
CDR3: CASSLEPQGNEQFF
DNA: TGTGCCAGCAGCTTAGAACCCCAGGGGAATGAGCAGTTCTTC

size: .
V: TRBV5-1
D: .
J: TRBJ2-7
CDR3: CASTSGLSSYEQYF
DNA: TGCGCCAGCACAAGCGGACTGAGCTCCTACGAGCAGTACTTC

size: .
V: TRBV10-1
D: TRBD2
J: TRBJ2-3
CDR3: CASSESVVAGESDTQYF
DNA: TGCGCCAGCAGTGAGTCGGTGGTAGCGGGGGAGTCAGATACGCAGTATTTT

size: .
V: TRBV2
D: .
J: TRBJ1-6
CDR3: CASSVPGNNSPLHF
DNA: TGTGCCAGCAGCGTTCCGGGTAATAATTCACCCCTCCACTTT

size: .
V: TRBV11-2
D: TRBD1
J: TRBJ2-1
CDR3: CASSYLRDRSFF
DNA: TGTGCCAGCAGCTATCTCCGGGACAGGTCATTCTTC

size: .
V: TRBV23-1
D: .
J: TRBJ2-7
CDR3: CASNASPGISYEQYF
DNA: TGCGCCAGCAACGCGAGCCCAGGGATTTCCTACGAGCAGTACTTC

size: .
V: TRBV6-1
D: .
J: TRBJ1-6
CDR3: CASSEQTVGSPLHF
DNA: TGTGCCAGCAGTGAACAGACAGTCGGTTCACCCCTCCACTTT

size: .
V: TRBV7-3
D: .
J: TRBJ2-3
CDR3: CASSSDYTDTQYF
DNA: TGTGCCAGCAGCTCGGACTATACAGATACGCAGTATTTT

size: .
V: TRBV5-6
D: TRBD1
J: TRBJ1-2
CDR3: CASSLDRGGYTF
DNA: TGTGCCAGCAGCTTGGACAGGGGCGGCTACACCTTC

size: .
V: TRBV5-5
D: .
J: TRBJ1-5
CDR3: CASSPWGEGFNQPQHF
DNA: TGTGCCAGCAGCCCCTGGGGGGAGGGGTTCAATCAGCCCCAGCATTTT

size: .
V: TRBV2
D: TRBD1
J: TRBJ2-7
CDR3: CASSAQGAGNYEQYF
DNA: TGTGCCAGCAGTGCACAGGGGGCCGGAAACTACGAGCAGTACTTC

size: .
V: TRBV5-4
D: TRBD2
J: TRBJ2-2
CDR3: CASSPGLAGTAGELFF
DNA: TGTGCCAGCAGCCCAGGACTAGCGGGGACCGCCGGGGAGCTGTTTTTT

size: .
V: TRBV5-1
D: .
J: TRBJ1-1
CDR3: CASSLLVNTEAFF
DNA: TGCGCCAGCAGCTTATTAGTGAACACTGAAGCTTTCTTT

size: once
V: TRBV21-1
D: .
J: TRBJ2-2
CDR3: CASRGTGTNTGELFF
DNA: TGTGCCAGCAGAGGGACAGGGACAAACACCGGGGAGCTGTTTTTT

size: .
V: TRBV6-6
D: .
J: TRBJ1-1
CDR3: CASAYFEMNTEAFF
DNA: TGTGCCAGCGCGTACTTTGAGATGAACACTGAAGCTTTCTTT

size: .
V: TRBV12-5
D: TRBD1
J: TRBJ2-1
CDR3: CASVPPGQQYNEQFF
DNA: TGTGCTAGTGTTCCCCCGGGACAGCAATACAATGAGCAGTTCTTC

size: few
V: TRBV9
D: .
J: TRBJ2-5
CDR3: CASSVGNRQETQYF
DNA: TGTGCCAGCAGCGTAGGGAACAGGCAAGAGACCCAGTACTTC

size: few
V: TRBV6-6
D: .
J: TRBJ1-1
CDR3: CASSPFGLEGRPEAFF
DNA: TGTGCCAGCAGTCCGTTTGGTTTGGAGGGTCGGCCTGAAGCTTTCTTT

size: .
V: TRBV4-1
D: .
J: TRBJ1-1
CDR3: CASSPRGMNTEAFF
DNA: TGCGCCAGCAGCCCGAGGGGGATGAACACTGAAGCTTTCTTT

size: .
V: TRBV6-1
D: TRBD2
J: TRBJ2-1
CDR3: CASSDVAGLFNEQFF
DNA: TGTGCCAGCAGTGACGTAGCGGGGCTTTTCAATGAGCAGTTCTTC

size: .
V: TRBV28
D: .
J: TRBJ1-2
CDR3: CASSSGPITYGYTF
DNA: TGTGCCAGCAGTAGCGGCCCCATCACCTATGGCTACACCTTC

size: .
V: TRBV2
D: .
J: TRBJ2-3
CDR3: CASSGPIWGGRGDTQYF
DNA: TGTGCCAGCAGTGGACCCATATGGGGGGGCCGGGGAGATACGCAGTATTTT

size: .
V: TRBV18
D: TRBD1
J: TRBJ2-1
CDR3: CASSPADTGGLNEQFF
DNA: TGTGCCAGCTCACCCGCGGATACAGGGGGTTTAAATGAGCAGTTCTTC

size: .
V: TRBV20-1
D: .
J: TRBJ2-7
CDR3: CSASAGPGYEQYF
DNA: TGCAGTGCTAGTGCAGGGCCTGGGTACGAGCAGTACTTC

size: .
V: TRBV15
D: TRBD1
J: TRBJ1-4
CDR3: CATRAGGPSTNEKLFF
DNA: TGTGCCACCCGGGCAGGGGGCCCATCAACTAATGAAAAACTGTTTTTT

size: .
V: TRBV7-9
D: TRBD2
J: TRBJ2-7
CDR3: CASSLGTSGSPYEQYF
DNA: TGTGCCAGCAGCTTAGGGACTAGCGGGTCCCCCTACGAGCAGTACTTC

size: once
V: TRBV6-5
D: TRBD1
J: TRBJ1-2
CDR3: CASRQPGGSGYTF
DNA: TGTGCCAGCAGGCAACCAGGGGGCAGTGGCTACACCTTC

size: .
V: TRBV18
D: TRBD1
J: TRBJ1-5
CDR3: CASSQGQGRQPQHF
DNA: TGTGCCAGCTCACAAGGACAGGGGAGACAGCCCCAGCATTTT

size: .
V: TRBV12-3/TRBV12-4
D: .
J: TRBJ1-1
CDR3: CASRWTENTEAFF
DNA: TGTGCCAGCAGGTGGACAGAGAACACTGAAGCTTTCTTT

size: .
V: TRBV28
D: TRBD1
J: TRBJ2-7
CDR3: CASSSPWTGYEQYF
DNA: TGTGCCAGCAGTTCCCCATGGACAGGGTACGAGCAGTACTTC

size: .
V: TRBV11-2
D: .
J: TRBJ2-7
CDR3: CASSLDRSGRQYF
DNA: TGTGCCAGCAGCTTAGATCGGAGTGGCAGGCAGTACTTC

size: .
V: TRBV11-2
D: .
J: TRBJ1-2
CDR3: CASSLGQGGGYTF
DNA: TGTGCCAGCAGCTTAGGCCAGGGTGGCGGCTACACCTTC

size: .
V: TRBV10-3
D: TRBD2
J: TRBJ2-6
CDR3: CAISESGGDFSGANVLTF
DNA: TGTGCCATCAGTGAGTCGGGGGGGGATTTCTCTGGGGCCAACGTCCTGACTTTC